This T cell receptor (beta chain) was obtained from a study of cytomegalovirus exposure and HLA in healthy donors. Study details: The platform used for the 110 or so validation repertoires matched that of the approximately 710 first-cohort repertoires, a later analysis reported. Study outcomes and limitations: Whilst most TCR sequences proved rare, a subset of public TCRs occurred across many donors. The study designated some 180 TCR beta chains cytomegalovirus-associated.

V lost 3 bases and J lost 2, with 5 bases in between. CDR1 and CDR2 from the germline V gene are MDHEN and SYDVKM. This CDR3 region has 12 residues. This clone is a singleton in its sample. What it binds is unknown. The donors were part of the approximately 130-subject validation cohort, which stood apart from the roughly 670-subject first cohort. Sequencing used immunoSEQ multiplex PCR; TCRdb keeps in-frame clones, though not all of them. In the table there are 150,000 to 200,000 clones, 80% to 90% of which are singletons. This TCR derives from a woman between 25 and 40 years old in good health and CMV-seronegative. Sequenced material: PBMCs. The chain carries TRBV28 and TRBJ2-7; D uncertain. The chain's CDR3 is CASSFVTYEQYF. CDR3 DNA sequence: TGTGCCAGCAGTTTTGTTACCTACGAGCAGTACTTC.